This TCR beta chain was sequenced in a study of CD8 T cells in ankylosing spondylitis. Ten or more counts support this clonotype. The antigen remains unidentified. CDR3 length: 15 residues. V dropped 2 bases and J dropped 9; count of bases not matched to a gene: 11. Germline CDR1 reads SGHRS; CDR2 reads YFSETQ. TCRdb re-called the 5' RACE reads through MiXCR, storing one row per CDR3 protein. Of 150,000 to 200,000 distinct CDR3 sequences listed, under 15% are singletons. General study findings and limits: Ankylosing spondylitis blood seemed to carry a telltale TCR beta motif made of under ten highly homologous variants.

The sequencing sample was made of blood, either unsorted or a sorted T cell fraction (not recorded which). V is TRBV5-1 and J is TRBJ2-1, with 7 bases that match TRBD2. The origin of this receptor is a female donor with ankylosing spondylitis or in good health (not recorded which). CDR3 amino acids: CASSLLGTTVGEQFF. DNA for the CDR3: TGCGCCAGCAGCTTACTCGGGACTACAGTCGGTGAGCAGTTCTTC.